This T cell receptor (beta chain) was identified in a study of T cell changes during pregnancy in multiple sclerosis. Trimming at V came to 5 bases and at J to 1 base, leaving 7 bases not matched to a gene. The CDR3 length is 14 residues. The germline V gene encodes CDR1 SQVTM and CDR2 ANQGSEA. Libraries were prepared by immunoSEQ multiplex PCR; TCRdb keeps only in-frame clonotypes and omits some of them. The sample holds roughly 64,000 clones, around 90% seen once. The TCR was taken from a female donor with multiple sclerosis, enrolled in a pregnancy study. The input for sequencing was peripheral blood, taken in the second trimester of pregnancy. The chain joins TRBV29-1 to TRBJ2-5; 7 bases align to TRBD1. This chain's CDR3 is CSVYRGPIQETQYF. In DNA, the CDR3 is TGCAGCGTTTACAGGGGTCCGATCCAAGAGACCCAGTACTTC.